The 10 T cell receptor beta chains below all came from one sample that was sequenced in a study of T cell repertoires in cytomegalovirus infection. MiXCR was run by TCRdb on the reads, yielding one entry per CDR3 protein. The table lists a few hundred thousand distinct CDR3 sequences, about 25% of them singletons. Sequenced: PBMCs. The receptors originated from a human donor in good health (CMV status not recorded). Some clones in this sample may be carry-over from other donors' samples.

The V and J genes are TRBV19 and TRBJ2-1, with D possibly matching TRBD2 (6 bases). The germline V and J ends were trimmed by 5 bases and 4 bases, with 15 bases remaining between them. Germline V gene data show CDR1 as LNHDA and CDR2 as SQIVND (reference sequence). The CDR3 sequence is 15 residues long. CDR3 nucleotides: TGTGCCAGTAGTCGGGGGAAGGTCGATTACAATGAGCAGTTCTTC. Translating it yields CASSRGKVDYNEQFF. Using reference TRBV19 and TRBJ2-1 for the parts outside the CDR3, the full variable domain is DGGITQSPKYLFRKEGQNVTLSCEQNLNHDAMYWYRQDPGQGLRLIYYSQIVNDFQKGDIAEGYSVSREKKESFPLTVTSAQKNPTAFYLCASSRGKVDYNEQFFGPGTRLTVL.

This sequence joins TRBV7-2 and TRBJ1-6; the D is unclear. Trimming took off 5 bases at V and 10 bases at J, with 21 bases between the two ends. CDR3 length equals 16 residues. The germline gives CDR1 SGHTA, CDR2 FQGNSA. CDR3 sequence (DNA): TGTGCCAGCAGCCTCAGTTACCGTGCCGAACACTCACCCCTCCACTTT. It codes for CASSLSYRAEHSPLHF. Supplemented by reference TRBV7-2 and TRBJ1-6, the full variable domain reads GAGVSQSPSNKVTEKGKDVELRCDPISGHTALYWYRQSLGQGLEFLIYFQGNSAPDKSGLPSDRFSAERTGGSVSTLTIQRTQQEDSAVYLCASSLSYRAEHSPLHFGNGTRLTVT.

Of note for this clonotype: At one boundary the junction diverges from the germline segment, which might be a read error. The chain carries TRBV27 and TRBJ2-4; no firm D call. CDR1 is MNHEY, CDR2 SMNVEV, per germline (reference sequence). The CDR3 has 14 amino acids. CDR3 bases: TGTGCCAGCCGTTTCGCGGCGTTTGGGGACATTCAGTACTTC. Its protein product is CASRFAAFGDIQYF.

This clonotype was counted a few times. The chain uses TRBV7-9 and TRBJ2-1; 9 bases are shared with TRBD1. V gave up 4 bases and J gave up 5 bases; unmatched junction bases: 9. Germline values: CDR1 SEHNR, CDR2 FQNEAQ (reference sequence). This CDR3 has 16 residues. The CDR3 DNA follows: TGTGCCAGCAGCTCATCCGGGACAGGGCTTAACAATGAGCAGTTCTTC. Translation gives CASSSSGTGLNNEQFF.

This clonotype was recorded at least ten times. The chain recombines TRBV7-2 with TRBJ2-5; D is unresolved. The CDR3 runs 15 residues. V was cut by 4 bases and J by 4 bases, with 16 bases left in between. Germline loops: CDR1 SGHTA, CDR2 FQGNSA. Written as DNA, the CDR3 is TGTGCCAGCAGCTCAGAGGTATTAGCCCTAGAGACCCAGTACTTC. Its protein is CASSSEVLALETQYF.

V is TRBV7-6 and J is TRBJ2-3; 9 bases align to TRBD2. From germline, CDR1 is SGHVS and CDR2 FNYEAQ. This CDR3 region has 16 residues. J was trimmed by 3 bases and V by 4 bases; bases with no gene match: 8. CDR3 sequence reads: CASSSLAGLDTDTQYF. The CDR3 DNA reads as TGTGCCAGCAGCTCGCTAGCGGGATTGGATACAGATACGCAGTATTTT.

In nucleotides, the CDR3 is TGTGCCAGCAGTATAGCCGGGACAGGGGGCAGGAGTCAGTATTTT. It encodes CASSIAGTGGRSQYF. The chain couples TRBV6-2 or TRBV6-3 to TRBJ2-3; 12 bases are a match to TRBD1. Germline CDR1 is MNHEY and CDR2 is SVGEGT. The CDR3 is 15 amino acids. Trimming removed 5 bases from V and 12 bases from J; junction bases left unmatched: 12.

This clonotype came up many times. This sequence joins TRBV12-3 or TRBV12-4 and TRBJ1-2; D possibly corresponds to TRBD1 (6 bases). This CDR3 spans 15 amino acids. Trimming pared 8 bases from V and 0 bases from J, leaving 16 bases between. The CDR3: CASRTSGASNYGYTF. In DNA, the CDR3 is TGTGCCAGCCGAACCTCAGGGGCCTCTAACTATGGCTACACCTTC.

This chain uses TRBV15 with TRBJ2-1; D not resolved. V was shortened by 1 base and J by 8 bases, with 12 bases between the two germline ends. The CDR3 sequence is 14 residues long. Germline V CDR1 and CDR2: LNHNV, YYDKDF (reference sequence). DNA of the CDR3: TGTGCCACCAGCAGAGCCGACCTTAGCTATGAGCAGTTCTTC. Its translation is CATSRADLSYEQFF. Based on the CDR3 plus reference TRBV15 and TRBJ2-1, the full variable domain is DAMVIQNPRYQVTQFGKPVTLSCSQTLNHNVMYWYQQKSSQAPKLLFHYYDKDFNNEADTPDNFQSRRPNTSFCFLDIRSPGLGDTAMYLCATSRADLSYEQFFGPGTRLTVL.

The V gene is TRBV29-1, the J gene TRBJ2-3; D not certain. The CDR3 spans 12 residues. Germline V gene sequence: CDR1 SQVTM, CDR2 ANQGSEA. The V gene lost 1 base and the J gene lost 2 bases, with 4 bases spanning the gap. CDR3 amino acids: CSVEVSTDTQYF. The CDR3 region has the DNA TGCAGCGTTGAAGTGTCCACAGATACGCAGTATTTT.